These 27 T cell receptor beta chains share one sample of origin, sequenced in a study of blood T cell repertoires in COVID-19. Sequenced by immunoSEQ multiplex PCR; TCRdb stores in-frame clones only, minus some. Among about 260,000 clones listed, over 75% were seen once. The specimen was peripheral blood. These receptor sequences come from a woman in her fifties or sixties with acute or convalescent COVID-19.

This chain uses TRBV23-1 with TRBJ1-1; no firm D call. TRBV23-1 is an open reading frame whose function is uncertain. The ends were cut back, 0 bases at V and 4 bases at J, with 6 bases in the middle. The length of the CDR3 is 13 residues. The CDR3 coding sequence is TGCGCCAGCAGTCAATCGAGGAGCACTGAAGCTTTCTTT. Its protein product is CASSQSRSTEAFF.

A remark on this clone: A junction end diverges from the germline sequence, so it may reflect a read error. V gene TRBV20-1 combines with J gene TRBJ2-7; D unresolved. From germline, CDR1 is DFQATT and CDR2 SNEGSKA (reference sequence). CDR3 length equals 11 residues. This CDR3 is CSAREGALLDF. The CDR3 DNA is TGCAGTGCTAGAGAAGGCGCCCTCCTAGACTTC.

The chain employs TRBV24-1 and TRBJ1-5; maybe TRBD1 (6 bases). With 7 bases removed from V and 7 bases from J, the gap between germline ends came to 13 bases. The CDR3 is 13 amino acids. Germline loops: CDR1 KGHDR, CDR2 SFDVKD. This CDR3 reads CATRDSGSQPQHF. CDR3 DNA: TGTGCCACCAGGGACAGTGGGAGCCAGCCCCAGCATTTT.

V is TRBV15 and J is TRBJ1-2; perhaps TRBD1 as D (5 bases). This CDR3 has 12 amino acids. Trimming stripped 5 bases from V and 8 bases from J, with 12 bases between. CDR1 and CDR2 from the germline V gene are LNHNV and YYDKDF (reference sequence). The CDR3 region is CATSAGRDGYTF. The CDR3 nucleotides are TGTGCCACCAGCGCAGGGAGGGACGGCTACACCTTC.

The chain links TRBV28 to TRBJ1-1; the match to TRBD1 covers 9 bases. This CDR3 contains 15 residues. With 5 bases clipped from V and 4 bases from J, the junction kept 8 bases outside the gene matches. Per germline, CDR1 MDHEN and CDR2 SYDVKM. The CDR3 here is CASSQGDRVVTEAFF. The CDR3 DNA follows: TGTGCCAGCAGTCAAGGGGACAGGGTTGTCACTGAAGCTTTCTTT.

This chain connects TRBV5-8 to TRBJ2-2; D might be TRBD2 (7 bases). This CDR3 region has 15 residues. Germline CDR1 SGHTS, CDR2 YDEGEE. The germline V and J ends were trimmed by 1 base and 3 bases, with 10 bases remaining between them. CDR3 DNA: TGTGCCAGCAGCTTGCTAGGGGGGGACACCGGGGAGCTGTTTTTT. Its translation is CASSLLGGDTGELFF. Using reference TRBV5-8 and TRBJ2-2 for the parts outside the CDR3, the full variable domain is EAGVTQSPTHLIKTRGQQATLRCSPISGHTSVYWYQQALGLGLQFLLWYDEGEERNRGNFPPRFSGRQFPNYSSELNVNALELEDSALYLCASSLLGGDTGELFFGEGSRLTVL.

The chain is built from TRBV6-2 or TRBV6-3 and TRBJ2-1; 10 bases fit TRBD2. CDR3 size: 15 residues. The germline V gene has CDR1 MNHEY and CDR2 SVGEGT. After removal of 6 bases from V and 1 base from J, the junction contained 3 bases not matched to a gene. CDR3 sequence (DNA): TGTGCCAGCAGCCGGACTAGCGGATCCTACAATGAGCAGTTCTTC. Its translation is CASSRTSGSYNEQFF.

DNA of the CDR3: TGCGCCACCAAAGACAGACTAGCGGGAGTAGGCACAGATACGCAGTATTTT. Protein sequence: CATKDRLAGVGTDTQYF. This chain uses TRBV4-1 with TRBJ2-3; 12 positions agree with TRBD2. With 10 bases clipped from V and 1 base from J, the junction kept 12 bases outside the gene matches. Germline V gives CDR1 MGHRA, CDR2 YSYEKL. The CDR3 is 17 amino acids.

About this clone: Other DNA sequences of this sample code for an identical CDR3. The genes are TRBV5-1 and TRBJ1-2; tentative D call: TRBD1 (5 bases). Deletions cut 0 bases from V and 6 bases from J, with 9 bases between. This CDR3 contains 13 residues. Looked up from germline, CDR1 is SGHRS and CDR2 is YFSETQ. CDR3 amino acids: CASSLEGVDGYTF. The CDR3 DNA follows: TGCGCCAGCAGCTTGGAAGGGGTCGATGGCTACACCTTC. Combining the CDR3 with reference TRBV5-1 and TRBJ1-2 gives the whole variable domain KAGVTQTPRYLIKTRGQQVTLSCSPISGHRSVSWYQQTPGQGLQFLFEYFSETQRNKGNFPGRFSGRQFSNSRSEMNVSTLELGDSALYLCASSLEGVDGYTFGSGTRLTVV.

This rearrangement joins TRBV9 to TRBJ1-6, with unresolved D. Germline CDR1 SGDLS, CDR2 YYNGEE. V was trimmed by 2 bases and J by 12 bases, leaving 12 bases between them. The CDR3 length is 13 residues. The CDR3 loop is CASSVGGFEPLHF. CDR3 bases: TGTGCCAGCAGCGTTGGCGGATTCGAACCCCTCCACTTT.

The gene calls are TRBV6-1 and TRBJ1-1, with TRBD1 as a possible D gene (5 bases). The CDR3 has 12 residues. CDR1 MNHNS and CDR2 SASEGT come from the germline V gene. V dropped 3 bases and J dropped 7 bases, with 9 bases sitting between them. CDR3 loop: CASSDQGGEAFF. In nucleotides, the CDR3 is TGTGCCAGCAGTGATCAGGGAGGTGAAGCTTTCTTT.

The J gene is TRBJ1-1, the V gene TRBV5-1, with 9 bases that match TRBD1. CDR1 SGHRS and CDR2 YFSETQ come from the germline V gene. Trimming at V came to 4 bases and at J to 10 bases, leaving 5 bases not matched to a gene. The CDR3 is made up of 12 amino acids. CDR3 in amino acids: CASSQLQGAAFF. DNA of the CDR3: TGCGCCAGCAGCCAATTACAGGGGGCAGCTTTCTTT.

This chain links TRBV5-1 with TRBJ2-3; possibly TRBD1 for D (6 bases). V was shortened by 3 bases and J by 3 bases, with 11 bases between the two germline ends. CDR3 size: 14 residues. Germline V gives CDR1 SGHRS, CDR2 YFSETQ. CDR3 DNA: TGCGCCAGCAGCTACGTTCAGGGGACAGATACGCAGTATTTT. Protein product: CASSYVQGTDTQYF.

V is TRBV19 and J is TRBJ1-5, with 8 bases fitting TRBD1. J lost 7 bases, V lost 7 bases, and 6 bases had no gene match. Germline CDR1 reads LNHDA; CDR2 reads SQIVND (reference sequence). The CDR3 has 13 amino acids. Written as DNA, the CDR3 is TGTGCCAGTAAGGACAGGGTCGGGCAGCCCCAGCATTTT. Residues: CASKDRVGQPQHF.

Sample share makes this clone medium-sized (0.01 to 0.1%). The CDR3 DNA follows: TGTGCCAGCAGCTTAATGTCTGGCCCGGGGGAAGCTTTCTTT. Translation: CASSLMSGPGEAFF. V and J are TRBV7-2 and TRBJ1-1, with unresolved D. This CDR3 is built from 14 residues. Trimming stripped 2 bases from V and 8 bases from J, with 15 bases between. The germline V gene has CDR1 SGHTA and CDR2 FQGNSA.

This clone occurred once. This chain uses TRBV5-5 with TRBJ2-7; D is perhaps TRBD2 (6 bases). Deletions cut 4 bases from V and 6 bases from J, with 14 bases between. The CDR3 is 13 residues long. CDR1 and CDR2 from the germline V gene are SGHKS and YYEKEE (reference sequence). CDR3 bases: TGTGCCAGCAGCCCGGGTCCCGGGGGCGAGCAGTACTTC. This sequence encodes CASSPGPGGEQYF.

The chain recombines TRBV5-1 with TRBJ1-1, with 7 bases fitting TRBD1. Germline V lookup: CDR1 SGHRS, CDR2 YFSETQ. CDR3 size: 14 residues. The ends lost 4 bases at V and 5 bases at J; junction bases unmatched: 8. CDR3 coding DNA: TGCGCCAGCAGCCAGACAGGGAAAGGGACTGAAGCTTTCTTT. Its translation is CASSQTGKGTEAFF. Using reference TRBV5-1 and TRBJ1-1 for the parts outside the CDR3, the full variable domain is KAGVTQTPRYLIKTRGQQVTLSCSPISGHRSVSWYQQTPGQGLQFLFEYFSETQRNKGNFPGRFSGRQFSNSRSEMNVSTLELGDSALYLCASSQTGKGTEAFFGQGTRLTVV.

The rearrangement links TRBV7-2 to TRBJ1-2; D remains ambiguous. V was cut by 2 bases and J by 1 base, with 2 bases left in between. Germline V CDR1 and CDR2: SGHTA, FQGNSA. The CDR3 spans 12 residues. DNA of the CDR3: TGTGCCAGCAGCTTACTTAACTATGGCTACACCTTC. As protein: CASSLLNYGYTF.

V gene TRBV3-1 (or the pseudogene TRBV3-2) combines with J gene TRBJ2-7; 8 nucleotides agree with TRBD1. The trim removed 5 bases at V and 5 bases at J, leaving 5 bases unmatched. The CDR3 extends over 13 amino acids. Looked up from germline, CDR1 is LGHDT and CDR2 is YNNKEL (reference sequence). Written as DNA, the CDR3 is TGTGCCAGCAGCTTCCAGGGGGCGGACGAGCAGTACTTC. Translated: CASSFQGADEQYF.

This chain uses TRBV24-1 with TRBJ2-7, with 11 nucleotides matching TRBD1. Germline lookup yields CDR1 KGHDR and CDR2 SFDVKD. After removal of 4 bases from V and 6 bases from J, the junction contained 4 bases not matched to a gene. The CDR3 is 14 amino acids. The CDR3 here is CATSDGQGAIEQYF. CDR3 nucleotides: TGTGCCACCAGTGACGGACAGGGGGCCATCGAGCAGTACTTC.

The V call is TRBV30, the J call TRBJ1-4; D is undetermined. CDR3 length: 13 amino acids. Per germline, CDR1 GTSNPN and CDR2 SVGIG (reference sequence). Trimming cost V 1 base and J 7 bases, with 10 bases left between them. As DNA, the CDR3 is TGTGCCTGGAGTGGGGTAGAGGGTGAAAAACTGTTTTTT. The encoded protein is CAWSGVEGEKLFF. The whole variable domain, filled in from reference TRBV30 and TRBJ1-4, reads SQTIHQWPATLVQPVGSPLSLECTVEGTSNPNLYWYRQAAGRGLQLLFYSVGIGQISSEVPQNLSASRPQDRQFILSSKKLLLSDSGFYLCAWSGVEGEKLFFGSGTQLSVL.

This clone was seen a single time. The CDR3 region is CATSRDWGRGMVGELFF. The CDR3 nucleotides are TGTGCCACCAGCAGAGATTGGGGCAGGGGAATGGTCGGGGAGCTGTTTTTT. This chain uses TRBV15 with TRBJ2-2, with a possible D match to TRBD1 (6 bases). Germline V gene sequence: CDR1 LNHNV, CDR2 YYDKDF (reference sequence). CDR3 length: 17 residues. Trimming took off 0 bases at V and 7 bases at J, with 18 bases between the two ends.

The rearrangement uses TRBV5-1 and TRBJ1-1; 7 bases match TRBD1. This CDR3 is 16 amino acids long. The V gene's germline CDR1 is SGHRS and CDR2 YFSETQ. The V segment lost 0 bases and the J segment 2 bases; nucleotides outside the gene matches: 7. CDR3 loop: CASSLGDRDENTEAFF. The DNA of the CDR3 is TGCGCCAGCAGCTTGGGAGACAGGGATGAAAACACTGAAGCTTTCTTT.

The rearrangement joins TRBV19 to TRBJ2-7; TRBD1 matches at 9 bases. V was clipped by 5 bases and J by 6 bases; unmatched bases: 8. Germline V gene lookup returns CDR1 LNHDA and CDR2 SQIVND (reference sequence). The CDR3 is made up of 14 amino acids. Written as DNA, the CDR3 is TGTGCCAGTAGTCCCCCGGGACAGGGAACCGAGCAGTACTTC. This sequence encodes CASSPPGQGTEQYF.

The J gene is TRBJ1-2, the V gene TRBV28; 9 nucleotides match TRBD1. V shed 5 bases, J shed 6 bases, and the junction held 10 bases outside the gene matches. The V gene's germline CDR1 is MDHEN and CDR2 SYDVKM. CDR3 length equals 15 residues. The CDR3 bases are TGTGCCAGCAGTCCGGGGACAGGGCGGTTAGATGGCTACACCTTC. Amino acid sequence: CASSPGTGRLDGYTF.

This clone was seen a single time. The chain joins TRBV28 to TRBJ1-5; 9 bases align to TRBD1. The CDR3 has 15 residues. Trimming removed 8 bases from V and 7 bases from J; junction bases left unmatched: 12. Germline CDR1 MDHEN, CDR2 SYDVKM. Here the CDR3 reads CASQIRDRVGQPQHF. The CDR3 DNA follows: TGTGCCAGCCAAATCCGGGACAGGGTTGGGCAGCCCCAGCATTTT.

This clone was observed a handful of times. The chain combines TRBV6-2 or TRBV6-3 with TRBJ2-1, with D unresolved. The CDR3 is 13 residues long. The V end lost 2 bases, the J end lost 8 bases, and 10 bases lay between the germline ends. The germline gives CDR1 MNHEY, CDR2 SVGEGT. As DNA, the CDR3 is TGTGCCAGCAGTTACGTCCCCCTCCATGAGCAGTTCTTC. Its translation: CASSYVPLHEQFF.